These T cell receptor beta chains were read from a single sample in a study of identical twins. TCRdb fed the 5' RACE reads into MiXCR, producing one record per CDR3 protein. The sample holds approximately 470,000 distinct CDR3 sequences, approximately 14% seen once. These data also featured in a second study, about yellow fever vaccine responses in identical twins.

The source material was CD4+ T cells sorted from blood. These receptors were obtained from a woman under 30 in good health. Both conserved end residues are trimmed from each CDR3. Expanded clones are given a class, and other clones once, few, many or no size at all.

-	TRBV11-2	TRBJ1-5	ASSLDAGRGPQPQH
-	TRBV7-3	TRBJ2-2	ASSLGRGRLNTGELF
-	TRBV20-1	TRBJ1-4	SARDWQAVLF
-	TRBV5-1	TRBJ2-3	TSSKLAGATDTQY
few	TRBV6-4	TRBJ1-1	ASSDTDRGYTEAF
-	TRBV20-1	TRBJ2-3	SAPTSGGAKDTQY
many	TRBV7-9	TRBJ1-3	ASSFNMDSGNTIY
few	TRBV28	TRBJ2-3	ASSLPLGQTGTDTQY
few	TRBV6-5	TRBJ1-2	ASSYVGGAGYGYT
once	TRBV15	TRBJ2-2	ATSRDGGSGELF
-	TRBV24-1	TRBJ2-6	ATSDYARGSGANVLT
few	TRBV7-8	TRBJ2-7	ASSLAGPFSYEQY
-	TRBV10-3	TRBJ1-5	AISIGGSNQPQH
-	TRBV11-2	TRBJ2-5	ASSVKSGRLGETQY
-	TRBV19	TRBJ2-2	ASSARGHTGELF
-	TRBV10-3	TRBJ1-2	ATNQGGGGYT